These 32 T cell receptor beta chains came from one sample sequenced in a study of blood T cell repertoires in COVID-19. Method: immunoSEQ multiplex PCR; TCRdb's copy keeps in-frame clones and lacks some. This repertoire shows approximately 220,000 clones, roughly 80% found once; its top ten account for 1.3%. Material: PBMCs or T cells enriched from blood (not recorded which). The receptors stem from a woman in her 40s with acute COVID-19.

The chain joins TRBV6-5 to TRBJ1-6, with no clear D. Trimming took off 6 bases at V and 8 bases at J, with 11 bases between the two ends. The CDR3 totals 13 residues. Germline V CDR1 and CDR2: MNHEY, SVGAGI. The DNA for the CDR3 is TGTGCCAGCAGCTCTGGGCCTGATTCACCCCTCCACTTT. This encodes CASSSGPDSPLHF.

The chain uses TRBV11-2 and TRBJ2-7; TRBD2 aligns across 7 bases. V gave up 2 bases and J gave up 2 bases; unmatched junction bases: 0. Germline CDR1 is SGHAT and CDR2 is FQNNGV. The CDR3 runs to 13 residues. The CDR3 DNA sequence: TGTGCCAGCAGCTTACTAGCGGCCTACGAGCAGTACTTC. It is translated as CASSLLAAYEQYF.

The V gene is TRBV28, the J gene TRBJ2-7; D is undetermined. V gave up 5 bases and J gave up 3 bases, with 5 bases separating them. The CDR3 runs 11 residues. Germline CDR1 reads MDHEN; CDR2 reads SYDVKM. CDR3 nucleotides: TGTGCCAGCAGTCCAAACTACGAGCAGTACTTC. Translated: CASSPNYEQYF.

This chain joins TRBV19 and TRBJ2-3; TRBD1 matches at 7 bases. Germline-derived CDR1 and CDR2 are LNHDA and SQIVND (reference sequence). This CDR3 is built from 20 residues. Germline trimming cut 5 bases from V and 2 bases from J; bases unmatched to any gene: 22. CDR3 DNA sequence: TGTGCCAGTAGTCTGTCGAGGCCCCTCACTCACAGGGGAAACACAGATACGCAGTATTTT. It codes for CASSLSRPLTHRGNTDTQYF.

This clone was seen just once. The chain couples TRBV5-4 to TRBJ2-2; D is perhaps TRBD1 (5 bases). The CDR3 contains 14 residues. Germline V gives CDR1 SGHNT, CDR2 YYREEE (reference sequence). Trimming pared 5 bases from V and 1 base from J, leaving 9 bases between. The DNA of the CDR3 is TGTGCCAGCAGACTGGACAAGAACACCGGGGAGCTGTTTTTT. It encodes CASRLDKNTGELFF.

V gene TRBV12-5 combines with J gene TRBJ2-2; TRBD1 matches 7 bases. The CDR3 is made up of 16 amino acids. Germline V gives CDR1 LGHNT, CDR2 FRNRAP. V lost 5 bases to trimming and J lost 1 base; unmatched junction nucleotides: 7. CDR3 sequence reads: CASGQNRGGNTGELFF. The DNA of the CDR3 is TGTGCTAGTGGTCAAAACAGGGGTGGGAACACCGGGGAGCTGTTTTTT.

This clone was observed once. The rearrangement joins TRBV18 to TRBJ1-6, with D possibly matching TRBD1 (6 bases). The germline V gene has CDR1 KGHSH and CDR2 LQKENI. There are 15 residues in the CDR3. The germline V and J ends were trimmed by 4 bases and 4 bases, with 11 bases remaining between them. The CDR3 reads CASSHRTAYNSPLHF. The CDR3 nucleotides read TGTGCCAGCTCACATCGGACAGCATATAATTCACCCCTCCACTTT.

V is TRBV14 and J is TRBJ2-1; 7 bases are shared with TRBD2. The germline V gene encodes CDR1 SGHDN and CDR2 FVKESK. The CDR3 covers 18 residues. The V and J ends lost 1 base and 8 bases, in that order; junction bases with no gene match: 17. In nucleotides, the CDR3 is TGTGCCAGCAGCCAAGGGGTTCGACTGGCGGGAGAAGGGTATGAGCAGTTCTTC. This gives the protein CASSQGVRLAGEGYEQFF.

This chain connects TRBV7-2 to TRBJ2-3; tentatively, D is TRBD2 (6 bases). Deletions cut 5 bases from V and 4 bases from J, with 13 bases between. Germline V gene data show CDR1 as SGHTA and CDR2 as FQGNSA. The CDR3 totals 14 residues. In nucleotides, the CDR3 is TGTGCCAGCAGCCTTAGTCGGGGGTCAGATACGCAGTATTTT. Translating gives CASSLSRGSDTQYF.

This clone was seen only once. This chain joins TRBV18 and TRBJ2-5; D possibly corresponds to TRBD2 (6 bases). Germline V gives CDR1 KGHSH, CDR2 LQKENI. V lost 1 base and J lost 5, with 14 bases in between. CDR3 length: 15 amino acids. Here the CDR3 DNA reads TGTGCCAGCTCACCACTTTTGGGGGGAATCGAGACCCAGTACTTC. This encodes CASSPLLGGIETQYF.

This chain connects TRBV4-2 to TRBJ2-1; 13 bases are a match to TRBD2. V shed 0 bases, J shed 8 bases, and the junction held 4 bases outside the gene matches. The CDR3 extends over 16 amino acids. CDR1 and CDR2 (germline): LGHNA, YNFKEQ. In nucleotides, the CDR3 is TGTGCCAGCAGCCAAGAACTAGCGGGAGGGCTCGATGAGCAGTTCTTC. Its translation: CASSQELAGGLDEQFF.

V gene TRBV29-1 combines with J gene TRBJ2-3, with TRBD1 matching over 7 bases. The CDR3 has 13 amino acids. Germline V gene data show CDR1 as SQVTM and CDR2 as ANQGSEA. Trimming removed 6 bases from V and 2 bases from J; junction bases left unmatched: 5. CDR3 bases: TGCAGCGTCTCACAGGGGTCCACAGATACGCAGTATTTT. Translation: CSVSQGSTDTQYF.

The chain links TRBV11-2 to TRBJ2-7, with D tentatively TRBD1 (7 bases). Trimming stripped 1 base from V and 2 bases from J, with 21 bases between. Germline V CDR1 and CDR2: SGHAT, FQNNGV. The CDR3 has 18 amino acids. CDR3 loop: CASSLVARGSGAAYEQYF. The CDR3 bases are TGTGCCAGCAGCTTAGTTGCCAGGGGGTCGGGGGCGGCCTACGAGCAGTACTTC. Drawing the rest from reference TRBV11-2 and TRBJ2-7, the complete variable domain is EAGVAQSPRYKIIEKRQSVAFWCNPISGHATLYWYQQILGQGPKLLIQFQNNGVVDDSQLPKDRFSAERLKGVDSTLKIQPAKLEDSAVYLCASSLVARGSGAAYEQYFGPGTRLTVT.

This chain uses TRBV7-3 with TRBJ2-6, with D hard to call. The CDR3 is 15 residues long. In germline, CDR1 is SGHTA, CDR2 FQGTGA. V shed 3 bases and J shed 1 base, with 7 bases lying between them. CDR3 sequence reads: CASSLTLSGANVLTF. The CDR3 coding sequence is TGTGCCAGCAGCTTGACACTTTCTGGGGCCAACGTCCTGACTTTC.

This clone was observed once. This chain uses TRBV5-4 with TRBJ2-3, with D perhaps matching TRBD2 (6 bases). The ends were cut back, 1 base at V and 0 bases at J, with 9 bases in the middle. CDR1 and CDR2 from the germline V gene are SGHNT and YYREEE (reference sequence). The CDR3 contains 15 residues. In nucleotides, the CDR3 is TGTGCCAGCAGCTTGTCGGGGGTTAGCACAGATACGCAGTATTTT. Translated, it gives CASSLSGVSTDTQYF.

This chain joins TRBV6-6 and TRBJ1-2; 8 bases align to TRBD1. The CDR3 is 17 amino acids. Germline V gene sequence: CDR1 MNHNY, CDR2 SVGAGI (reference sequence). The V and J ends lost 5 bases and 4 bases, in that order; junction bases with no gene match: 15. Here the CDR3 reads CASSPRPGQAFSYGYTF. In nucleotides, the CDR3 is TGTGCCAGCAGTCCTAGGCCGGGACAGGCATTTTCCTATGGCTACACCTTC.

The chain links TRBV14 to TRBJ2-5; D is possibly TRBD1 (6 bases). This CDR3 has 13 residues. Germline V gene lookup returns CDR1 SGHDN and CDR2 FVKESK. The V end was cut by 3 bases, the J end by 4 bases, with 9 bases between. In DNA form, the CDR3 reads TGTGCCAGCAGCCATCACAGGGCAGAGACCCAGTACTTC. Translating gives CASSHHRAETQYF.

The CDR3 here is CASSQDEAAYEQYF. The CDR3 bases are TGCGCCAGCAGCCAAGATGAGGCAGCCTACGAGCAGTACTTC. This sequence joins TRBV4-1 and TRBJ2-7; D unresolved. V was cut by 0 bases and J by 2 bases, with 8 bases left in between. Germline-derived CDR1 and CDR2 are MGHRA and YSYEKL. This CDR3 is built from 14 residues.

This rearrangement joins TRBV4-1 to TRBJ2-5; 8 bases are shared with TRBD2. This CDR3 is 16 amino acids long. Trimming at V came to 0 bases and at J to 0 bases, leaving 3 bases not matched to a gene. CDR1 and CDR2 from the germline V gene are MGHRA and YSYEKL. The CDR3 region is CASSQEERGYQETQYF. CDR3 in DNA: TGCGCCAGCAGCCAAGAGGAGCGGGGGTACCAAGAGACCCAGTACTTC.

This sequence joins TRBV24-1 and TRBJ1-6; D is undetermined. V dropped 8 bases and J dropped 7 bases, with 11 bases sitting between them. Germline CDR1 is KGHDR and CDR2 is SFDVKD. The CDR3 covers 13 residues. This CDR3 is CATTAGANSPLHF. The CDR3 DNA sequence: TGTGCCACCACAGCAGGTGCCAATTCACCCCTCCACTTT.

A single count supports this clone. This chain uses TRBV19 with TRBJ2-7; possibly TRBD2 for D (5 bases). CDR3 size: 16 residues. Trimming cost V 3 bases and J 5 bases, with 20 bases left between them. Germline assignment: CDR1 LNHDA and CDR2 SQIVND (reference sequence). The CDR3 loop is CASSILTGKGPHEQYF. The CDR3 DNA is TGTGCCAGTAGTATCCTGACGGGGAAAGGCCCCCACGAGCAGTACTTC.

As DNA, the CDR3 is TGTGCCATCAGTCCGGGACTAGCGGGGGGGCCGAGGAGCGGGGAGCTGTTTTTT. Amino acids: CAISPGLAGGPRSGELFF. The chain is built from TRBV10-3 and TRBJ2-2; 16 nucleotides agree with TRBD2. The V gene end was trimmed by 5 bases and the J gene end by 7 bases; junction bases not matched to a gene: 10. This CDR3 is built from 18 residues. Germline CDR1 ENHRY, CDR2 SYGVKD.

This clone was observed a single time. The V and J genes are TRBV5-1 and TRBJ2-6; D possibly corresponds to TRBD1 (6 bases). Trimming took 4 bases from V and 1 from J, leaving 12 bases between them. Germline CDR1 SGHRS, CDR2 YFSETQ. The CDR3 contains 16 residues. CDR3 sequence: CASSTDRRSGANVLTF. The CDR3 nucleotides read TGCGCCAGCAGCACGGACAGAAGGTCTGGGGCCAACGTCCTGACTTTC. Supplemented by reference TRBV5-1 and TRBJ2-6, the full variable domain reads KAGVTQTPRYLIKTRGQQVTLSCSPISGHRSVSWYQQTPGQGLQFLFEYFSETQRNKGNFPGRFSGRQFSNSRSEMNVSTLELGDSALYLCASSTDRRSGANVLTFGAGSRLTVL.

This clone was picked up a small number of times. The gene calls are TRBV7-3 and TRBJ2-2; 11 bases agree with TRBD2. V shed 2 bases and J 2 bases; nucleotides not matched to a gene: 10. The germline gives CDR1 SGHTA, CDR2 FQGTGA. The CDR3 loop spans 19 amino acids. DNA for the CDR3: TGTGCCAGCAGCTTACTTCCCCTACTAGCGGGAGATAACACCGGGGAGCTGTTTTTT. Its protein is CASSLLPLLAGDNTGELFF.

The rearrangement joins TRBV2 to TRBJ2-7; the D gene is possibly TRBD1 (5 bases). The CDR3 totals 14 residues. Germline V lookup: CDR1 SNHLY, CDR2 FYNNEI. V was cut by 7 bases and J by 0 bases, with 13 bases left in between. CDR3 sequence: CASTRQQLSYEQYF. CDR3 sequence (DNA): TGTGCCAGCACCCGACAGCAGCTCTCCTACGAGCAGTACTTC.

This CDR3 reads CASRTGSSSYNEQFF. The CDR3 DNA reads as TGCGCCAGCAGAACAGGGTCCAGCTCCTACAATGAGCAGTTCTTC. This chain joins TRBV5-1 and TRBJ2-1, with D maybe TRBD1 (6 bases). From germline, CDR1 is SGHRS and CDR2 YFSETQ. V lost 5 bases, J lost 0 bases, and 12 bases lay in between. CDR3 length: 15 residues.

The rearrangement joins TRBV9 to TRBJ2-2; 8 bases map to TRBD2. CDR3 length: 18 residues. The V gene's germline CDR1 is SGDLS and CDR2 YYNGEE. J lost 2 bases, V lost 4 bases, and 13 bases had no gene match. CDR3 DNA sequence: TGTGCCAGCAGCTCCACGGGACTAGAATATACAAACACCGGGGAGCTGTTTTTT. Its translation: CASSSTGLEYTNTGELFF.

J is TRBJ2-7 and V is TRBV7-8, with 7 nucleotides matching TRBD1. Per the germline V gene, CDR1 is SGHVS and CDR2 is FQNEAQ. With 5 bases clipped from V and 3 bases from J, the junction kept 10 bases outside the gene matches. This CDR3 has 15 amino acids. The CDR3 region has the DNA TGTGCCAGCAGCCCCGACAGGGTAGGTTTCTACGAGCAGTACTTC. It specifies CASSPDRVGFYEQYF.

The chain links TRBV12-3 or TRBV12-4 to TRBJ2-2; no definite D call. Trimming pared 5 bases from V and 5 bases from J, leaving 9 bases between. This CDR3 spans 13 amino acids. Here the CDR3 DNA reads TGTGCCAGCAGTGGCAGGAATACCGGGGAGCTGTTTTTT. Translated, it gives CASSGRNTGELFF.

This clone appeared a few times. This rearrangement joins TRBV5-1 to TRBJ1-3; 8 positions match TRBD1. Trimming removed 2 bases from V and 4 bases from J; junction bases left unmatched: 5. CDR3 length: 15 amino acids. CDR1 is SGHRS and CDR2 is YFSETQ in the germline V gene. Here the CDR3 DNA reads TGCGCCAGCAGCTTAAAGACAGGGGAGGGAAACACCATATATTTT. It specifies CASSLKTGEGNTIYF.

The rearrangement links TRBV9 to TRBJ1-2; 9 bases are shared with TRBD1. The CDR3 covers 20 residues. The V gene's germline CDR1 is SGDLS and CDR2 YYNGEE. Losses at the gene ends were 2 bases for V and 3 bases for J; bases not matched to a gene: 20. In nucleotides, the CDR3 is TGTGCCAGCAGCGTGCCCCAAAGACAGGGGGAAGGATCACCCTACTATGGCTACACCTTC. It specifies CASSVPQRQGEGSPYYGYTF.

There are a few counts of this clone. The V gene is TRBV7-6, the J gene TRBJ1-3; 8 bases agree with TRBD1. This CDR3 comprises 20 residues. Per the germline V gene, CDR1 is SGHVS and CDR2 is FNYEAQ. Unmatched junction bases numbered 16, after V lost 2 bases and J lost 1 base. Here the CDR3 reads CASSLRPTSTGARSGNTIYF. The DNA for the CDR3 is TGTGCCAGCAGCTTAAGACCCACCTCGACAGGGGCGAGGTCTGGAAACACCATATATTTT. Full variable domain (remainder filled in from reference TRBV7-6 and TRBJ1-3): GAGVSQSPRYKVTKRGQDVALRCDPISGHVSLYWYRQALGQGPEFLTYFNYEAQQDKSGLPNDRFSAERPEGSISTLTIQRTEQRDSAMYRCASSLRPTSTGARSGNTIYFGEGSWLTVV.